A selection of T cell receptor beta chains follows, all from one sample in a study of blood T cell repertoires in COVID-19. Clones were sequenced by immunoSEQ multiplex PCR, and TCRdb holds only the in-frame ones, with some missing. This table holds roughly 250,000 clones, over 75% found once. Source material: peripheral blood. The receptor set was obtained from a woman between 40 and 55 years old who had recovered from COVID-19. Both conserved end residues are part of each CDR3. D genes are given only for firm matches. A row's size may be missing; if present it is once, few, many or a size class.

size | D | J | V | CDR3 | DNA
once | TRBD1 | TRBJ2-5 | TRBV7-2 | CASSLGQGRWKTQYF | TGTGCCAGCAGCCTCGGACAGGGAAGGTGGAAGACCCAGTACTTC
. | TRBD2 | TRBJ2-1 | TRBV27 | CASSPIRLAGHKRKGNEQFF | TGTGCCAGCAGTCCGATTCGACTAGCGGGACATAAAAGAAAGGGCAATGAGCAGTTCTTC
. | . | TRBJ1-4 | TRBV7-3 | CASSLYGGPDEKLFF | TGTGCCAGCAGCTTATACGGGGGTCCGGATGAAAAACTGTTTTTT
. | . | TRBJ1-4 | TRBV19 | CASRRLDEKLFF | TGTGCCAGCCGGAGGCTGGATGAAAAACTGTTTTTT
. | TRBD1 | TRBJ1-2 | TRBV5-8 | CASSWPDRGRLSGFGYTF | TGTGCCAGCAGCTGGCCGGACAGGGGTCGGTTAAGCGGCTTCGGCTACACCTTC
. | . | TRBJ1-1 | TRBV6-6 | CASSKGAFVQGEAFF | TGTGCCAGCAGCAAAGGGGCATTTGTTCAGGGGGAAGCTTTCTTT
many | TRBD1 | TRBJ2-7 | TRBV4-1 | CASSPGTGGTYEQYF | TGCGCCAGCAGCCCCGGGACAGGGGGCACCTACGAGCAGTACTTC
. | TRBD1 | TRBJ2-7 | TRBV29-1 | CSAGTVAYEQYF | TGCAGCGCCGGGACAGTCGCCTACGAGCAGTACTTC
. | . | TRBJ1-2 | TRBV19 | CASSISHRSGGGYTF | TGTGCCAGTAGTATCTCCCACAGGTCCGGCGGAGGCTACACCTTC
. | . | TRBJ1-5 | TRBV28 | CASSLPDMGNQPQHF | TGTGCCAGCAGTTTGCCCGACATGGGCAATCAGCCCCAGCATTTT
. | . | TRBJ1-5 | TRBV30 | CAWSYTRDQPQHF | TGTGCCTGGAGTTATACTCGGGATCAGCCCCAGCATTTT
. | . | TRBJ1-2 | TRBV27 | CASSPLQGVFAYGYTF | TGTGCCAGCAGTCCACTACAGGGAGTTTTCGCCTATGGCTACACCTTC
. | . | TRBJ1-2 | TRBV30 | CAWSARQALGTF | TGTGCCTGGAGTGCCAGACAGGCCCTGGGCACCTTC
. | . | TRBJ2-6 | TRBV5-1 | CASSSGQSSGANVLTF | TGCGCCAGCAGCTCAGGACAGAGCTCTGGGGCCAACGTCCTGACTTTC
. | . | TRBJ2-7 | TRBV11-2 | CASSLAQAGYEQYF | TGTGCCAGCAGCTTAGCACAGGCCGGCTACGAGCAGTACTTC
. | . | TRBJ2-4 | TRBV19 | CASSIVWQMKNIQYF | TGTGCCAGTAGTATAGTCTGGCAGATGAAAAACATTCAGTACTTC
. | . | TRBJ1-2 | TRBV19 | CASSSRLSGGNYGYTF | TGTGCCAGTAGTTCCCGGTTATCGGGCGGGAACTATGGCTACACCTTC
. | TRBD2 | TRBJ2-1 | TRBV27 | CASSLWLAGKGSYNEQFF | TGTGCCAGCAGTTTATGGCTAGCGGGAAAGGGGTCCTACAATGAGCAGTTCTTC
. | . | TRBJ1-4 | TRBV6-6 | CASKMEGREKLFF | TGTGCCAGCAAAATGGAGGGAAGGGAAAAACTGTTTTTT
few | . | TRBJ1-2 | TRBV10-3 | CAISAFLIGGAGYTF | TGTGCCATCAGTGCTTTTCTAATAGGTGGGGCTGGCTACACCTTC
once | . | TRBJ1-6 | TRBV6-5 | CASSPGQKNSPLHF | TGTGCCAGCAGCCCCGGACAGAAAAATTCACCCCTCCACTTT